This is a list of T cell receptor beta chains from one sample in a study of T cell changes during pregnancy in multiple sclerosis. Assay used: immunoSEQ multiplex PCR; TCRdb lists only in-frame clones, some missing. The table records roughly 50,000 clones, around 94% of them present only once. Sequencing used CD4+ T cells from peripheral blood mononuclear cells, obtained in the third trimester of pregnancy. Receptors originate from a female donor with multiple sclerosis, enrolled in a pregnancy study. CDR3s include the opening cysteine and the closing phenylalanine or tryptophan. The order of the fields is CDR3 DNA, CDR3 protein, D gene, clone size, J gene, V gene. D genes are given only for firm matches. Clone size is not always given. Where it is, it says once, few, many or a class for expanded clones.

CDR3nt: TGCGCCAGCAGCGACCCGGGACAGTTGAACACTGAAGCTTTCTTT; CDR3aa: CASSDPGQLNTEAFF; d_gene: TRBD1; abundance: .; j_gene: TRBJ1-1; v_gene: TRBV5-1
CDR3nt: TGTGCCAGCAGGCCTACAGGGGGACAAAACATTCAGTACTTC; CDR3aa: CASRPTGGQNIQYF; d_gene: TRBD1; abundance: .; j_gene: TRBJ2-4; v_gene: TRBV6-5
CDR3nt: TGCGCCAGCAGCCCGGTCCCTAATCGGGAGAGCACCGGGGAGCTGTTTTTT; CDR3aa: CASSPVPNRESTGELFF; d_gene: .; abundance: .; j_gene: TRBJ2-2; v_gene: TRBV5-1
CDR3nt: TGTGCCAGTAGTATTGTGGGGCAGGGTGATTACGAGCAGTACTTC; CDR3aa: CASSIVGQGDYEQYF; d_gene: .; abundance: .; j_gene: TRBJ2-7; v_gene: TRBV19
CDR3nt: TGTGCCATCAGCCAGGGTCTGGACCAGCCCCAGCATTTT; CDR3aa: CAISQGLDQPQHF; d_gene: .; abundance: .; j_gene: TRBJ1-5; v_gene: TRBV10-3
CDR3nt: TGCGCCAGCAGCTTGGGGGACTTAGTCAATCAGCCCCAGCATTTT; CDR3aa: CASSLGDLVNQPQHF; d_gene: .; abundance: .; j_gene: TRBJ1-5; v_gene: TRBV5-1
CDR3nt: TGTGCCAGCAGCTTAGCCCGTCTGGGAACAGGGAATAGGATAGCAACTAATGAAAAACTGTTTTTT; CDR3aa: CASSLARLGTGNRIATNEKLFF; d_gene: .; abundance: .; j_gene: TRBJ1-4; v_gene: TRBV7-6
CDR3nt: TGTGCCAGCAGTCCGGGAAACATTCAGTACTTC; CDR3aa: CASSPGNIQYF; d_gene: .; abundance: .; j_gene: TRBJ2-4; v_gene: TRBV27
CDR3nt: TGTGCCAGCAGCTTGAGCGGGAGCCGCGAGCAGTACTTC; CDR3aa: CASSLSGSREQYF; d_gene: TRBD2; abundance: .; j_gene: TRBJ2-7; v_gene: TRBV7-9
CDR3nt: TGTGCCAGCAGTTCCCTCAGGGGTCAGAGGCAGTTCTTC; CDR3aa: CASSSLRGQRQFF; d_gene: .; abundance: once; j_gene: TRBJ2-1; v_gene: TRBV6-5
CDR3nt: TGTGCCAGCAGTTTACAATCAGGGCCAGGGGTCTGGGGCTACACCTTC; CDR3aa: CASSLQSGPGVWGYTF; d_gene: .; abundance: once; j_gene: TRBJ1-2; v_gene: TRBV28
CDR3nt: TGTGCCAGCAGCGTAACCGGGACAGGGGAGGAAAAACTGTTTTTT; CDR3aa: CASSVTGTGEEKLFF; d_gene: TRBD1; abundance: .; j_gene: TRBJ1-4; v_gene: TRBV9
CDR3nt: TGTGCCAGCAGCTTAGAAAACAGGGCCGGCGGGAGAGCTTTCTTT; CDR3aa: CASSLENRAGGRAFF; d_gene: .; abundance: .; j_gene: TRBJ1-1; v_gene: TRBV7-2
CDR3nt: TGTGCCAGCAGTGTATCTGGAAACACCATATATTTT; CDR3aa: CASSVSGNTIYF; d_gene: .; abundance: .; j_gene: TRBJ1-3; v_gene: TRBV6-1
CDR3nt: TGTGCCAGCAGTGAAGCGCGGGGGGGATCTGTTGGCTACACCTTC; CDR3aa: CASSEARGGSVGYTF; d_gene: .; abundance: few; j_gene: TRBJ1-2; v_gene: TRBV2
CDR3nt: TGTGCCAGCAGCGTCTCCCTTGGGGGGACTACTGACAATGAGCAGTTCTTC; CDR3aa: CASSVSLGGTTDNEQFF; d_gene: TRBD2; abundance: .; j_gene: TRBJ2-1; v_gene: TRBV11-2
CDR3nt: TGTGCCAGCTCACGGACGACAGGAACCAGGGCGAACACTGAAGCTTTCTTT; CDR3aa: CASSRTTGTRANTEAFF; d_gene: .; abundance: .; j_gene: TRBJ1-1; v_gene: TRBV18
CDR3nt: TGTGCCTGGAGTGTACTAAGTTATGGCTACACCTTC; CDR3aa: CAWSVLSYGYTF; d_gene: .; abundance: .; j_gene: TRBJ1-2; v_gene: TRBV30
CDR3nt: TGTGCCACCAGCGTTCAAACGGGGAATTCACCCCTCCACTTT; CDR3aa: CATSVQTGNSPLHF; d_gene: .; abundance: once; j_gene: TRBJ1-6; v_gene: TRBV15
CDR3nt: TGTGCCAGCAGGTCACAGGGGAGCACTGAAGCTTTCTTT; CDR3aa: CASRSQGSTEAFF; d_gene: TRBD1; abundance: once; j_gene: TRBJ1-1; v_gene: TRBV27
CDR3nt: TGTGCCAGCACCAGGGCCGGTGAGCAGTTCTTC; CDR3aa: CASTRAGEQFF; d_gene: .; abundance: .; j_gene: TRBJ2-1; v_gene: TRBV2
CDR3nt: TGTGCCAGCAGTGCGGGATTCTCTGGAAACACCATATATTTT; CDR3aa: CASSAGFSGNTIYF; d_gene: .; abundance: .; j_gene: TRBJ1-3; v_gene: TRBV6-1
CDR3nt: TGTGCCAGCAGCAAATGGGAGGTCCAAGAGACCCAGTACTTC; CDR3aa: CASSKWEVQETQYF; d_gene: .; abundance: .; j_gene: TRBJ2-5; v_gene: TRBV21-1
CDR3nt: TGTGCCAGCTCACCCCGACAGGGGGCGATGAACACTGAAGCTTTCTTT; CDR3aa: CASSPRQGAMNTEAFF; d_gene: TRBD1; abundance: once; j_gene: TRBJ1-1; v_gene: TRBV18
CDR3nt: TGTGCCAGTAGTTCGACAGGGGTGGGCACTGAAGCTTTCTTT; CDR3aa: CASSSTGVGTEAFF; d_gene: TRBD1; abundance: .; j_gene: TRBJ1-1; v_gene: TRBV19
CDR3nt: TGCGCCAGCAGCCAAGATCTACCATATGGCAATGAGCAGTTCTTC; CDR3aa: CASSQDLPYGNEQFF; d_gene: .; abundance: .; j_gene: TRBJ2-1; v_gene: TRBV4-1
CDR3nt: TGTGCCAGCAGTTACTCGGGGCCCGATCAGCCCCAGCATTTT; CDR3aa: CASSYSGPDQPQHF; d_gene: .; abundance: .; j_gene: TRBJ1-5; v_gene: TRBV6-5
CDR3nt: TGCGCCAGCAGCCAGAATACCGACACCTACGAGCAGTACTTC; CDR3aa: CASSQNTDTYEQYF; d_gene: .; abundance: .; j_gene: TRBJ2-7; v_gene: TRBV5-1
CDR3nt: TGTGCCTGGAGTGTACGAGCGGGGGGAAGAGGTGAAGCTTTCTTT; CDR3aa: CAWSVRAGGRGEAFF; d_gene: .; abundance: .; j_gene: TRBJ1-1; v_gene: TRBV30
CDR3nt: TGTGCCAGCAGCTTAGGAGCGGGAGTGGGAGAGACCCAGTACTTC; CDR3aa: CASSLGAGVGETQYF; d_gene: TRBD2; abundance: .; j_gene: TRBJ2-5; v_gene: TRBV7-3
CDR3nt: TGTGCCAGCAGTTACGACAGGGTGGCTGGAAACACCATATATTTT; CDR3aa: CASSYDRVAGNTIYF; d_gene: TRBD1; abundance: .; j_gene: TRBJ1-3; v_gene: TRBV6-5
CDR3nt: TGTGCCAGCAGTCCCGATGTAGCTAACTATGGCTACACCTTC; CDR3aa: CASSPDVANYGYTF; d_gene: .; abundance: .; j_gene: TRBJ1-2; v_gene: TRBV2
CDR3nt: TGCAGCGTTGTTCGCCTTCTTTCAGGGGGCGATCTCTATGGCTACACCTTC; CDR3aa: CSVVRLLSGGDLYGYTF; d_gene: TRBD1; abundance: .; j_gene: TRBJ1-2; v_gene: TRBV29-1
CDR3nt: TGTGCCAGCGGGCTGGGTGAAAAACTGTTTTTT; CDR3aa: CASGLGEKLFF; d_gene: .; abundance: .; j_gene: TRBJ1-4; v_gene: TRBV2
CDR3nt: TGTGCCAGTAGTATAGCTTACAGGGCGAATGTCGGACTGTTTTTT; CDR3aa: CASSIAYRANVGLFF; d_gene: .; abundance: .; j_gene: TRBJ1-4; v_gene: TRBV19
CDR3nt: TGTGCCAGCTCACCTAGCTCTCTGGGAGGGACAGGGGTTTCCTACGAGCAGTACTTC; CDR3aa: CASSPSSLGGTGVSYEQYF; d_gene: TRBD1; abundance: .; j_gene: TRBJ2-7; v_gene: TRBV18
CDR3nt: TGTGCCAGCAGCTTGGCCCCCGAGGTGTTGGGCACTGAAGCTTTCTTT; CDR3aa: CASSLAPEVLGTEAFF; d_gene: .; abundance: .; j_gene: TRBJ1-1; v_gene: TRBV5-4
CDR3nt: TGTGCCAGCAGCGCCGCCGGGGGGGGAACAACTAATGAAAAACTGTTTTTT; CDR3aa: CASSAAGGGTTNEKLFF; d_gene: .; abundance: .; j_gene: TRBJ1-4; v_gene: TRBV9
CDR3nt: TGTGCCAGCTCACCACCGGCAGGAGGTGACTATGGCTACACCTTC; CDR3aa: CASSPPAGGDYGYTF; d_gene: .; abundance: .; j_gene: TRBJ1-2; v_gene: TRBV18